This T cell receptor beta chain was sequenced in a study of blood T cell repertoires in COVID-19. Study as a whole: From the United States, Italy and Spain came samples of acute and convalescent COVID-19.

The germline gives CDR1 SGHVS, CDR2 FQNEAQ. The CDR3 runs to 15 residues. V dropped 5 bases and J dropped 4; count of bases not matched to a gene: 9. Seattle cases were enrolled at active infection and followed longitudinally. Generated by immunoSEQ multiplex PCR, the TCRdb table keeps only in-frame clones and is missing some. The profile covers 150,000 to 200,000 clones, with about four fifths appearing a single time and 9.5% to 12% taken by the ten largest. The sequencing input was peripheral blood. J is TRBJ2-3 and V is TRBV7-8; 7 bases match TRBD1. The receptor was derived from a woman aged 40 to 55 with COVID-19, enrolled during active disease. DNA of the CDR3: TGTGCCAGCAGCATTCGTCCCGACAGGGCAGATACGCAGTATTTT. It encodes CASSIRPDRADTQYF. Full variable domain (rest looked up from reference TRBV7-8 and TRBJ2-3): GAGVSQSPRYKVAKRGQDVALRCDPISGHVSLFWYQQALGQGPEFLTYFQNEAQLDKSGLPSDRFFAERPEGSVSTLKIQRTQQEDSAVYLCASSIRPDRADTQYFGPGTRLTVL.